Below are 6 T cell receptor beta chains sequenced from a single sample in a study of T-cell memory formation after mild COVID-19. A single record per CDR3 protein comes from TCRdb applying MiXCR to the 5' RACE reads. The table lists about 340,000 distinct CDR3 sequences, 10% to 15% of them singletons, with 20% to 25% in the top ten. What was sequenced was PBMCs or a T cell subset sorted from them (not recorded which). The source of these receptors is a man aged 18 to 30 who had mild COVID-19 (a few samples of this study predate the infection). Cell type and time point are not known.

The chain couples TRBV5-6 to TRBJ2-2; D uncertain. The CDR3 has 14 amino acids. Trimming stripped 1 base from V and 5 bases from J, with 9 bases between. Germline values: CDR1 SGHDT, CDR2 YYEEEE. The CDR3, as DNA: TGTGCCAGCAGCTTGTTAGGGCAAACCGGGGAGCTGTTTTTT. As protein: CASSLLGQTGELFF.

This sequence joins TRBV5-6 and TRBJ2-7, with D unclear. V was cut by 4 bases and J by 4 bases, with 12 bases left in between. Germline V gene data show CDR1 as SGHDT and CDR2 as YYEEEE. The CDR3 has 13 residues. The CDR3 loop reads CASSVMGPYEQYF. In nucleotides, the CDR3 is TGTGCCAGCAGCGTGATGGGTCCTTACGAGCAGTACTTC.

A few counts support this clonotype. The chain uses TRBV5-5 and TRBJ1-2; D is unclear. The V end was cut by 4 bases, the J end by 7 bases, with 14 bases between. The CDR3 is made up of 13 amino acids. Germline assignment: CDR1 SGHKS and CDR2 YYEKEE (reference sequence). The DNA of the CDR3 is TGTGCCAGCAGCCCCCGGGGAGAGGGTGGCTACACCTTC. As protein: CASSPRGEGGYTF.

This clonotype has just a few counts. The rearrangement links TRBV7-2 to TRBJ2-2; no clear D gene. The CDR3 is made up of 16 amino acids. Germline V lookup: CDR1 SGHTA, CDR2 FQGNSA. Trimming removed 3 bases at V and 0 bases at J, with 11 bases between. The CDR3 here is CASSFRHPTNTGELFF. The CDR3 nucleotides read TGTGCCAGCAGCTTCCGACACCCCACGAACACCGGGGAGCTGTTTTTT. Variable domain in full (rest from reference TRBV7-2 and TRBJ2-2): GAGVSQSPSNKVTEKGKDVELRCDPISGHTALYWYRQSLGQGLEFLIYFQGNSAPDKSGLPSDRFSAERTGGSVSTLTIQRTQQEDSAVYLCASSFRHPTNTGELFFGEGSRLTVL.

This clonotype was counted a few times. The rearrangement links TRBV6-2 or TRBV6-3 to TRBJ1-2, with no clear D. The V gene lost 0 bases and the J gene lost 12 bases, with 14 bases spanning the gap. Germline V gene sequence: CDR1 MNHEY, CDR2 SVGEGT. CDR3 size: 13 residues. CDR3 in DNA: TGTGCCAGCAGTTACTCGGGAGCGGCCGGCAACACCTTC. Amino acids: CASSYSGAAGNTF.

This clonotype was counted only a few times. The V gene is TRBV5-1, the J gene TRBJ2-7, with 7 positions matching TRBD1. V lost 1 base, J lost 7 bases, and 5 bases stayed unmatched. CDR1 is SGHRS and CDR2 is YFSETQ in the germline V gene. The CDR3 has 13 amino acids. The CDR3 reads CASSLTGASEQYF. CDR3 DNA sequence: TGCGCCAGCAGCTTGACAGGGGCCAGTGAGCAGTACTTC. Filled out from reference TRBV5-1 and TRBJ2-7, the complete variable domain reads KAGVTQTPRYLIKTRGQQVTLSCSPISGHRSVSWYQQTPGQGLQFLFEYFSETQRNKGNFPGRFSGRQFSNSRSEMNVSTLELGDSALYLCASSLTGASEQYFGPGTRLTVT.